This record concerns one TCR beta chain sequence. The data were obtained in a study of early stage breast cancer tumors. About the research overall: Samples were sequenced at about 10-fold average coverage.

Using immunoSEQ multiplex PCR, the repertoire was profiled, and TCRdb retains in-frame clones only, with some absent. Of about 50,000 clones listed, over 75% are singletons. This CDR3 contains 15 residues. Germline values: CDR1 LNHDA, CDR2 SQIVND (reference sequence). The V gene end was trimmed by 3 bases and the J gene end by 5 bases; junction bases not matched to a gene: 7. The source material was blood. This sequence was found in a person aged 35-50 years with breast cancer. The rearrangement uses TRBV19 and TRBJ2-7; TRBD2 agrees at 10 bases. The CDR3 loop is CASSMSLAGGHEQYF. The CDR3 DNA follows: TGTGCCAGTAGTATGTCCTTAGCGGGAGGCCACGAGCAGTACTTC.